The 32 T cell receptor beta chains listed next were all sequenced from one sample in a study of CD8 T cells in ankylosing spondylitis. From the 5' RACE reads, TCRdb called clonotypes with MiXCR, one entry per CDR3 protein. The sample contains approximately 200,000 distinct CDR3 sequences, roughly 13% of which appear only once. Sequencing was carried out using blood, either unsorted or a sorted T cell fraction (not recorded which). These receptors originate from a female donor with ankylosing spondylitis or in good health (not recorded which).

There are many counts of this clonotype. The chain joins TRBV11-2 to TRBJ1-1; D is possibly TRBD1 (5 bases). Germline V gene lookup returns CDR1 SGHAT and CDR2 FQNNGV. The V and J ends lost 5 bases and 1 base respectively, with 17 bases between them. This CDR3 spans 16 amino acids. The CDR3 loop is CASSPGRRPSNTEAFF. The DNA for the CDR3 is TGTGCCAGCAGCCCAGGGAGAAGACCCTCGAACACTGAAGCTTTCTTT.

In its sample, this clonotype was seen a few times. The chain uses TRBV29-1 and TRBJ2-2; D could derive from TRBD1 or TRBD2 (6 bases each). The germline CDR1 and CDR2 sequences are SQVTM and ANQGSEA. Trimming pared 7 bases from V and 5 bases from J, leaving 14 bases between. The CDR3 contains 13 residues. DNA for the CDR3: TGCAGCGGCGCCTCGGGGGCGACCGGGGAGCTGTTTTTT. Its protein is CSGASGATGELFF.

Ten or more counts support this clonotype. V and J are TRBV6-4 and TRBJ2-2, with 10 bases that match TRBD2. The CDR3 is 15 amino acids. Germline V gene sequence: CDR1 MRHNA, CDR2 SNTAGT. Unmatched junction bases numbered 3, after V lost 5 bases and J lost 3 bases. CDR3 sequence (DNA): TGTGCCAGCAGTCGGACTAGCGGAGACACCGGGGAGCTGTTTTTT. This translates into CASSRTSGDTGELFF.

The chain uses TRBV4-3 and TRBJ2-7; D is ambiguous. The germline gives CDR1 LGHNA, CDR2 YSLEER. V was shortened by 0 bases and J by 0 bases, with 12 bases between the two germline ends. This CDR3 is built from 16 residues. The CDR3 loop reads CASSQEADPSSYEQYF. The CDR3 DNA reads TGCGCCAGCAGCCAAGAAGCCGACCCCAGCTCCTACGAGCAGTACTTC.

The rearrangement uses TRBV6-1 and TRBJ1-2, with 7 positions matching TRBD1. There are 13 residues in the CDR3. Unmatched junction bases numbered 5, after V lost 6 bases and J lost 4 bases. Germline CDR1 and CDR2: MNHNS and SASEGT. In nucleotides, the CDR3 is TGTGCCAGCAGCCGGGACAGTGGCTATGGCTACACCTTC. Protein product: CASSRDSGYGYTF.

This clonotype was found many times. The genes are TRBV24-1 and TRBJ2-3; 10 bases map to TRBD1. CDR1 is KGHDR and CDR2 is SFDVKD in the germline V gene. The CDR3 is 16 residues long. Trimming cost V 3 bases and J 1 base; bases outside gene matches: 3. The DNA of the CDR3 is TGTGCCACCAGTGATCCCGGGACAGGGGGCACAGATACGCAGTATTTT. This gives the protein CATSDPGTGGTDTQYF.

The sample holds many counts of this clonotype. This chain links TRBV28 with TRBJ2-7; TRBD1 or TRBD2 may be the D gene (6 bases each). Germline CDR1 is MDHEN and CDR2 is SYDVKM. The V gene lost 5 bases and the J gene lost 0 bases, with 14 bases spanning the gap. The CDR3 is 15 residues long. The CDR3 protein is CASSPLTGASYEQYF. The CDR3 nucleotides are TGTGCCAGCAGTCCCCTAACGGGGGCCTCCTACGAGCAGTACTTC. Using reference TRBV28 and TRBJ2-7 for the parts outside the CDR3, the full variable domain is DVKVTQSSRYLVKRTGEKVFLECVQDMDHENMFWYRQDPGLGLRLIYFSYDVKMKEKGDIPEGYSVSREKKERFSLILESASTNQTSMYLCASSPLTGASYEQYFGPGTRLTVT.

This clonotype turned up a few times. CDR3 amino acids: CSVQAGATDTQYF. CDR3 DNA: TGCAGCGTTCAAGCGGGAGCAACAGATACGCAGTATTTT. V and J are TRBV29-1 and TRBJ2-3; 8 bases are a match to TRBD2. With V trimmed by 5 bases and J by 3 bases, 4 bases remained unmatched. Germline values: CDR1 SQVTM, CDR2 ANQGSEA. The CDR3 sequence is 13 residues long.

This clonotype has ten or more counts. The gene calls are TRBV2 and TRBJ1-5; the D is unclear. Deletions cut 8 bases from V and 3 bases from J, with 11 bases between. From germline, CDR1 is SNHLY and CDR2 FYNNEI. The CDR3 covers 13 residues. The CDR3: CASRRDPNQPQHF. CDR3 sequence (DNA): TGTGCCAGCCGGAGGGATCCCAATCAGCCCCAGCATTTT. The variable domain in full, with the rest retrieved from reference TRBV2 and TRBJ1-5, is EPEVTQTPSHQVTQMGQEVILRCVPISNHLYFYWYRQILGQKVEFLVSFYNNEISEKSEIFDDQFSVERPDGSNFTLKIRSTKLEDSAMYFCASRRDPNQPQHFGDGTRLSIL.

This clonotype has just a few counts. The chain joins TRBV21-1 to TRBJ2-5. TRBV21-1 is a known pseudogene. The CDR3 is 12 residues long. In DNA form, the CDR3 reads TGTGCCAGCAGCAAAGTTCGAGGCCCCCAGTACTTC. Its protein is CASSKVRGPQYF.

This rearrangement joins TRBV5-1 to TRBJ2-3; D gene uncertain. CDR1 SGHRS and CDR2 YFSETQ come from the germline V gene. The CDR3 is 13 amino acids. V was shortened by 2 bases and J by 0 bases, with 4 bases between the two germline ends. Here the CDR3 DNA reads TGCGCCAGCAGCTTTGGTAGCACAGATACGCAGTATTTT. Protein: CASSFGSTDTQYF. The entire variable domain, with the rest obtained from reference TRBV5-1 and TRBJ2-3, is as follows: KAGVTQTPRYLIKTRGQQVTLSCSPISGHRSVSWYQQTPGQGLQFLFEYFSETQRNKGNFPGRFSGRQFSNSRSEMNVSTLELGDSALYLCASSFGSTDTQYFGPGTRLTVL.

This clonotype has just one count. The CDR3 is CATSDPPRAGDTGELFF. In DNA, the CDR3 is TGTGCCACCAGTGACCCGCCAAGGGCGGGTGACACCGGGGAGCTGTTTTTT. The chain links TRBV24-1 to TRBJ2-2, with D possibly being TRBD2 (5 bases). The V gene's germline CDR1 is KGHDR and CDR2 SFDVKD. Trimming took 4 bases from V and 3 from J, leaving 17 bases between them. The CDR3 loop spans 17 amino acids.

This clonotype was recorded many times. CDR3 sequence (DNA): TGTGCCATCAAATCGGCGGGAGAGGGCACAGATACGCAGTATTTT. The encoded protein is CAIKSAGEGTDTQYF. V usage is TRBV10-3 and J usage is TRBJ2-3; 7 bases match TRBD2. The CDR3 length is 15 residues. Per the germline V gene, CDR1 is ENHRY and CDR2 is SYGVKD. V trimming: 7 bases; J trimming: 1 base; junction bases outside the gene matches: 8.

The table lists this clonotype with a few counts. The chain links TRBV7-3 to TRBJ1-1, with D possibly being TRBD1 (6 bases). The CDR3 spans 11 residues. The germline V gene encodes CDR1 SGHTA and CDR2 FQGTGA. Trimming stripped 7 bases from V and 4 bases from J, with 7 bases between. CDR3 protein: CASKGGTEAFF. CDR3 coding DNA: TGTGCCAGCAAGGGGGGCACTGAAGCTTTCTTT.

This clonotype was seen repeatedly, ten times or more. The chain couples TRBV10-3 to TRBJ2-7, with D possibly TRBD1 on 6 matching bases. The CDR3 is 13 residues long. The ends were cut back, 7 bases at V and 6 bases at J, with 16 bases in the middle. Germline CDR1 ENHRY, CDR2 SYGVKD. The CDR3 reads CAITDLLGGEQYF. DNA of the CDR3: TGTGCCATCACGGACTTGCTAGGGGGCGAGCAGTACTTC.

This clonotype turned up a few times. The chain recombines TRBV9 with TRBJ2-3, with D perhaps assigned TRBD1 or TRBD2 (6 bases each). Germline CDR1 reads SGDLS; CDR2 reads YYNGEE. The CDR3 is 15 amino acids. Trimming left V 0 bases short and J 6 bases short, with 14 bases between. CDR3 nucleotide sequence: TGTGCCAGCAGCGTAGGGGGGGCCCGGTCGGATACGCAGTATTTT. It specifies CASSVGGARSDTQYF.

This clonotype was observed many times. The chain couples TRBV10-2 to TRBJ2-1; D remains ambiguous. Trimming stripped 2 bases from V and 4 bases from J, with 3 bases between. Germline CDR1 WSHSY, CDR2 SAAADI. The CDR3 contains 12 residues. CDR3 loop: CASSEGYNEQFF. DNA of the CDR3: TGCGCCAGCAGTGAGGGGTACAATGAGCAGTTCTTC.

This clonotype was counted ten times or more. This likely comes from a read error, as the CDR3 has no conserved phenylalanine or tryptophan at its end. The DNA is omitted, as the CDR3 cannot be located on it reliably, and the CDR3 follows TCRdb's listing. The chain uses TRBV5-5 and TRBJ2-1; the table calls TRBD2, which could not be checked here. From its first to its last residue, the CDR3 has 15 amino acids. CDR1 and CDR2 (germline): SGHKS, YYEKEE (reference sequence). The CDR3 reads CASSLGLTSGNMAFV.

The table lists this clonotype with many counts. The chain is built from TRBV12-3 or TRBV12-4 and TRBJ1-1, with TRBD1 as a possible D gene (5 bases). V was shortened by 9 bases and J by 8 bases, with 16 bases between the two germline ends. CDR3 length: 12 amino acids. DNA of the CDR3: TGTGCCAGTCAGACGGGGGTACTGGAAGCTTTCTTT. This sequence encodes CASQTGVLEAFF.

This clonotype was seen many times. The chain has TRBV18 and TRBJ1-1, with D tentatively TRBD1 (5 bases). The V gene lost 5 bases and the J gene lost 0 bases, with 19 bases spanning the gap. The CDR3 totals 17 residues. CDR1 is KGHSH and CDR2 is LQKENI in the germline V gene. The CDR3 loop reads CASSSLPLGAMNTEAFF. As DNA, the CDR3 is TGTGCCAGCTCATCTCTCCCCCTCGGGGCTATGAACACTGAAGCTTTCTTT.

This clonotype was picked up many times. The V and J genes are TRBV12-3 or TRBV12-4 and TRBJ1-2, with a possible D match to TRBD1 (6 bases). CDR3 length: 15 residues. V was trimmed by 5 bases and J by 4 bases, leaving 17 bases between them. DNA for the CDR3: TGTGCCAGCAGTCGCCTCGTGGGGGCGTCCTATGGCTACACCTTC. Protein product: CASSRLVGASYGYTF.

For this clonotype: Since a much larger clone is just one base distant, this may be a read error. The CDR3 does not end in the conserved phenylalanine or tryptophan, so this is likely a read error. This chain joins TRBV15 and TRBJ2-7; D unclear. Per germline, CDR1 LNHNV and CDR2 YYDKDF (reference sequence). Trimming took 5 bases from V and 4 from J, leaving 15 bases between them. The CDR3 extends over 14 amino acids. This CDR3 is CATSGTGFRYEQYS. The DNA of the CDR3 is TGTGCCACCAGCGGAACTGGTTTTAGGTACGAGCAGTACTCC.

The chain uses TRBV6-1 and TRBJ2-7, with 10 bases fitting TRBD1. Germline CDR1 MNHNS, CDR2 SASEGT. Losses at the gene ends were 7 bases for V and 2 bases for J; bases not matched to a gene: 11. The CDR3 spans 16 residues. The CDR3 region is CASIRQTGTGAYEQYF. CDR3 nucleotides: TGTGCCAGCATTCGGCAGACCGGGACAGGGGCCTACGAGCAGTACTTC.

This clonotype was counted at least ten times. The CDR3 DNA reads as TGTGCCAGCAGCTCCCGGCCCCTCGGAGAGCAGTTCTTC. This codes for CASSSRPLGEQFF. The V and J genes are TRBV7-9 and TRBJ2-1; D remains ambiguous. Trimming cost V 4 bases and J 10 bases, with 14 bases left between them. CDR3 size: 13 residues. Germline V gives CDR1 SEHNR, CDR2 FQNEAQ (reference sequence).

The chain combines TRBV4-1 with TRBJ2-5; D not certain. V lost 1 base to trimming and J lost 7 bases, with 16 bases between them. Germline-derived CDR1 and CDR2 are MGHRA and YSYEKL. The CDR3 consists of 15 residues. The CDR3 nucleotides read TGCGCCAGCAGCCAAGTAGGAAAAGGAGAAGGGACCCAGTACTTC. It specifies CASSQVGKGEGTQYF.

This chain joins TRBV6-5 and TRBJ2-4, with D hard to call. CDR3 length equals 13 residues. Germline V CDR1 and CDR2: MNHEY, SVGAGI. V dropped 7 bases and J dropped 0 bases, with 7 bases sitting between them. The chain's CDR3 is CASNDVAKNIQYF. The CDR3 coding sequence is TGTGCCAGCAATGACGTAGCCAAAAACATTCAGTACTTC.

Many counts were recorded for this clonotype. The chain employs TRBV21-1 and TRBJ1-2; the D call of TRBD1 is as the table states it, not checked on the DNA. TRBV21-1 is described as a pseudogene. CDR3 length: 14 amino acids. CDR3 nucleotides: TGTGCCAGCAGCAAATTCAAGGGGACGGGAGGCTACACCTTC. As protein: CASSKFKGTGGYTF.

This clonotype occurred a few times. The chain combines TRBV5-1 with TRBJ2-7, with 11 bases aligning to TRBD2. V lost 3 bases and J lost 2; bases outside the gene matches: 7. The CDR3 is 16 residues long. CDR1 SGHRS and CDR2 YFSETQ come from the germline V gene. CDR3 in DNA: TGCGCCAGCAGCTCCACTAGCGGGAGCATGGCCTACGAGCAGTACTTC. Translation: CASSSTSGSMAYEQYF. The full variable domain, completed using reference TRBV5-1 and TRBJ2-7, is KAGVTQTPRYLIKTRGQQVTLSCSPISGHRSVSWYQQTPGQGLQFLFEYFSETQRNKGNFPGRFSGRQFSNSRSEMNVSTLELGDSALYLCASSSTSGSMAYEQYFGPGTRLTVT.

This clonotype was detected a few times. The V and J genes are TRBV7-9 and TRBJ2-7, with TRBD2 as a possible D gene (5 bases). This CDR3 has 13 amino acids. V lost 2 bases to trimming and J lost 2 bases, with 7 bases between them. Germline V gives CDR1 SEHNR, CDR2 FQNEAQ (reference sequence). The CDR3: CASSLLGAYEQYF. The CDR3 bases are TGTGCCAGCAGCTTACTCGGGGCCTACGAGCAGTACTTC.

This clonotype was detected only a few times. The chain employs TRBV5-1 and TRBJ2-7; the match to TRBD1 covers 8 bases. Per germline, CDR1 SGHRS and CDR2 YFSETQ. CDR3 size: 16 residues. V lost 4 bases, J lost 6 bases, and 15 bases stayed unmatched. The CDR3 nucleotides read TGCGCCAGCAGCCCCCTGACAGGGGAGATAGCTCGCGAGCAGTACTTC. Translation: CASSPLTGEIAREQYF.

Remarks on this clonotype: This may be a read error, as it is one base from a much larger clone. The chain carries TRBV7-8 and TRBJ2-1; D perhaps matches TRBD2 (5 bases). The CDR3 covers 16 residues. Germline V gene data show CDR1 as SGHVS and CDR2 as FQNEAQ. CDR3 coding DNA: TGTACCAGCAGCCACTTGCGAGGGATTATCTACAATGAGCAGTTCTTC. It specifies CTSSHLRGIIYNEQFF.

This clonotype was seen repeatedly, ten times or more. This chain links TRBV20-1 with TRBJ2-2; D call uncertain. V was pared by 5 bases and J by 4 bases, with 14 bases between. Germline CDR1 and CDR2: DFQATT and SNEGSKA (reference sequence). The length of the CDR3 is 14 residues. CDR3 nucleotide sequence: TGCAGTGCTCCGCGCGGCCCTTCCACCGGGGAGCTGTTTTTT. It yields the protein CSAPRGPSTGELFF.